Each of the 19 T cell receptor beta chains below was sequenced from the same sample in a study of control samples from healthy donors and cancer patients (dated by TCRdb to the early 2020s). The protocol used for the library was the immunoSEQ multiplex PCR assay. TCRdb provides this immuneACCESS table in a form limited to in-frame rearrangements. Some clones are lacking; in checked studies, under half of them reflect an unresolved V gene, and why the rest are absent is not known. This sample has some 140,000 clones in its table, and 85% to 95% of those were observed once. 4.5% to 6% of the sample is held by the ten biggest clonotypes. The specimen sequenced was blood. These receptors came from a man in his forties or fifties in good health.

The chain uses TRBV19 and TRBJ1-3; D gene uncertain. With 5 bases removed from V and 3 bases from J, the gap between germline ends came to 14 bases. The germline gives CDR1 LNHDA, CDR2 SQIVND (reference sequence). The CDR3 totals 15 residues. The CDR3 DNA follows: TGTGCCAGTAGTCTATCAAAAGGAGGTGGAAACACCATATATTTT. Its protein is CASSLSKGGGNTIYF.

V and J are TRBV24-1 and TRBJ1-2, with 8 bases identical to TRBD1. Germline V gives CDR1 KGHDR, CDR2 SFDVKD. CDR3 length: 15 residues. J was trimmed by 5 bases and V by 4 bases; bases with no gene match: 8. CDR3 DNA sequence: TGTGCCACCAGTGACCAACAAACAGGGGGGTATGGCTACACCTTC. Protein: CATSDQQTGGYGYTF.

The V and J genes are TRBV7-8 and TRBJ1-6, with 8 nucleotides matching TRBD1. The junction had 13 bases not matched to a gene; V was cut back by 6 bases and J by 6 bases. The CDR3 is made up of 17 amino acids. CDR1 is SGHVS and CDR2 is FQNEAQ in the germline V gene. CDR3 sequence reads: CASRGWTGSGANSPLHF. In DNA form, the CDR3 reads TGTGCCAGCAGAGGGTGGACAGGGAGCGGGGCTAATTCACCCCTCCACTTT. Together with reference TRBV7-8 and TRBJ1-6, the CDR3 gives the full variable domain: GAGVSQSPRYKVAKRGQDVALRCDPISGHVSLFWYQQALGQGPEFLTYFQNEAQLDKSGLPSDRFFAERPEGSVSTLKIQRTQQEDSAVYLCASRGWTGSGANSPLHFGNGTRLTVT.

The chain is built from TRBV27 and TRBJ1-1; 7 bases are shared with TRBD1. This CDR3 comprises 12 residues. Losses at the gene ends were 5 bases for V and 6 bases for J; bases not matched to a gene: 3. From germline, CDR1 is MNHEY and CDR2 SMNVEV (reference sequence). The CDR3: CASSPGTAEAFF. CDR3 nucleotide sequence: TGTGCCAGCAGTCCGGGGACAGCTGAAGCTTTCTTT.

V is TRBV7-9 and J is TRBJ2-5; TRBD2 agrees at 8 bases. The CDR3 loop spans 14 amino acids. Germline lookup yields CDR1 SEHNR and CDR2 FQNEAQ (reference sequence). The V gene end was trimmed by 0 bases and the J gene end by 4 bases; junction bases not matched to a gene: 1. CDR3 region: CASSLAGGVETQYF. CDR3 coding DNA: TGTGCCAGCAGCTTAGCCGGGGGGGTAGAGACCCAGTACTTC. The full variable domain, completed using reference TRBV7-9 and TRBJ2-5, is DTGVSQNPRHKITKRGQNVTFRCDPISEHNRLYWYRQTLGQGPEFLTYFQNEAQLEKSRLLSDRFSAERPKGSFSTLEIQRTEQGDSAMYLCASSLAGGVETQYFGPGTRLLVL.

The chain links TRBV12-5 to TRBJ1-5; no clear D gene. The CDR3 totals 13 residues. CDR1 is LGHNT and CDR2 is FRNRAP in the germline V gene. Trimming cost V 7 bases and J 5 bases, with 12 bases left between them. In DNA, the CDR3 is TGTGCTAGTGCCCCTACACGGCATCAGCCCCAGCATTTT. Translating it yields CASAPTRHQPQHF.

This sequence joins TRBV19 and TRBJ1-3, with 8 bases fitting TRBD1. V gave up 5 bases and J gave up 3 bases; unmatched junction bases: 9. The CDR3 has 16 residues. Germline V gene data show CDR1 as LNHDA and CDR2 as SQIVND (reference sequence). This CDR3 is CASSVDRGVSGNTIYF. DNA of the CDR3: TGTGCCAGTAGTGTCGACAGGGGAGTAAGTGGAAACACCATATATTTT.

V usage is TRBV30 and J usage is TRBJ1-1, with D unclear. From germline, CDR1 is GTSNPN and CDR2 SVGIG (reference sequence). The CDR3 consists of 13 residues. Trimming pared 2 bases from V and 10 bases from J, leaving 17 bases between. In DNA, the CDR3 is TGTGCCTGGAGTCCCCCCTCTCGCGGGTCAGCTTTCTTT. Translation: CAWSPPSRGSAFF. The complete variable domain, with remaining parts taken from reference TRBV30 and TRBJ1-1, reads SQTIHQWPATLVQPVGSPLSLECTVEGTSNPNLYWYRQAAGRGLQLLFYSVGIGQISSEVPQNLSASRPQDRQFILSSKKLLLSDSGFYLCAWSPPSRGSAFFGQGTRLTVV.

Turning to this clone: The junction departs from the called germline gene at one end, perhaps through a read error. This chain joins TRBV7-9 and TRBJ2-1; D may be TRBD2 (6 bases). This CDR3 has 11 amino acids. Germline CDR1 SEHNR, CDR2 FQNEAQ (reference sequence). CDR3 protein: CASSLGGEKFF. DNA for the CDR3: TGTGCCAGCAGCTTGGGGGGTGAGAAGTTCTTC.

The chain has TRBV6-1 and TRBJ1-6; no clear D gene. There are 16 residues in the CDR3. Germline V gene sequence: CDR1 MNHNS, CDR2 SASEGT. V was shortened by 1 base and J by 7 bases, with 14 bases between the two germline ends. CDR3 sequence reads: CASSEVAGKQNSPLHF. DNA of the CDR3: TGTGCCAGCAGTGAAGTGGCGGGGAAGCAAAATTCACCCCTCCACTTT.

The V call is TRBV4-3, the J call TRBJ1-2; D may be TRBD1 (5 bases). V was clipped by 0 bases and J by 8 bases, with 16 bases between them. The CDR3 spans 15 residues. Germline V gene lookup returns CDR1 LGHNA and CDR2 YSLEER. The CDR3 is CASSQEVTGTRGYTF. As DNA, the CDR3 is TGCGCCAGCAGCCAAGAAGTCACCGGGACCAGAGGCTACACCTTC.

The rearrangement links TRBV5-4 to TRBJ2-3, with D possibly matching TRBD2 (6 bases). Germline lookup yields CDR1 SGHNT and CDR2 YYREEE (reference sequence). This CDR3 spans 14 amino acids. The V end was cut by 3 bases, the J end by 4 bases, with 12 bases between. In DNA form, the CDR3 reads TGTGCCAGCAGCTGGGAGGCCCTTCCAGATACGCAGTATTTT. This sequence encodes CASSWEALPDTQYF.

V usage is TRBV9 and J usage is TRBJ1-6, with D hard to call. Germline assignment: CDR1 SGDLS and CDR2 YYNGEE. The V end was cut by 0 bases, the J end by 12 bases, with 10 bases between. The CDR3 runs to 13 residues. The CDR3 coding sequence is TGTGCCAGCAGCGTAGCCGGGGTAGTACCCCTCCACTTT. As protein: CASSVAGVVPLHF.

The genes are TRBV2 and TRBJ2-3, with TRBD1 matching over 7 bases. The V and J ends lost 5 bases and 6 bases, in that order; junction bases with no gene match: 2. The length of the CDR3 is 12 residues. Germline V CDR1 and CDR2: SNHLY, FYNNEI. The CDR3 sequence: CASSLTGDTQYF. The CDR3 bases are TGTGCCAGCAGTCTGACAGGGGATACGCAGTATTTT.

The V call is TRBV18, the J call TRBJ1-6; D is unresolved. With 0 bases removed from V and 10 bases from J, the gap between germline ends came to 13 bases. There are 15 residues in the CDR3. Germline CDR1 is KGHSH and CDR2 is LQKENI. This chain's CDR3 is CASSPPVKAGSPLHF. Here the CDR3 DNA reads TGTGCCAGCTCACCACCGGTCAAGGCAGGATCACCCCTCCACTTT.

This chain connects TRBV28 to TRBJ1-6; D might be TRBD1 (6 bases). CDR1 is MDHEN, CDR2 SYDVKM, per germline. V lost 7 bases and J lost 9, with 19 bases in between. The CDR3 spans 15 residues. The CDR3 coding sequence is TGTGCCAGCACCTCAACACAGGGAAAAGGTTCACCCCTCCACTTT. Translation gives CASTSTQGKGSPLHF. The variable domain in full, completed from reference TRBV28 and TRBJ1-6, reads DVKVTQSSRYLVKRTGEKVFLECVQDMDHENMFWYRQDPGLGLRLIYFSYDVKMKEKGDIPEGYSVSREKKERFSLILESASTNQTSMYLCASTSTQGKGSPLHFGNGTRLTVT.

The CDR3 reads CASSPSGGAYEQYF. The CDR3 DNA is TGCGCCAGCAGCCCTAGCGGGGGGGCCTACGAGCAGTACTTC. The chain carries TRBV5-1 and TRBJ2-7; 12 bases are a match to TRBD2. Germline V gene lookup returns CDR1 SGHRS and CDR2 YFSETQ. This CDR3 region has 14 residues. Losses at the gene ends were 4 bases for V and 2 bases for J; bases not matched to a gene: 1.

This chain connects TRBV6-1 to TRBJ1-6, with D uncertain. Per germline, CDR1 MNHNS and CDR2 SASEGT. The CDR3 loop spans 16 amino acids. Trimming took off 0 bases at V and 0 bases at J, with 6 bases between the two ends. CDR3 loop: CASSEAASSYNSPLHF. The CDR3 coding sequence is TGTGCCAGCAGTGAAGCAGCCAGCTCCTATAATTCACCCCTCCACTTT.

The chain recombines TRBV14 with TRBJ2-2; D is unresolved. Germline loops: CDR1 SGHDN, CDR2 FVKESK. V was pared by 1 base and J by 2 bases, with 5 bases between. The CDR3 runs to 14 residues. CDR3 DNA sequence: TGTGCCAGCAGCCAAGTTTTAAACACCGGGGAGCTGTTTTTT. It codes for CASSQVLNTGELFF. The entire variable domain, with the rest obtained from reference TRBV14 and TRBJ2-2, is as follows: EAGVTQFPSHSVIEKGQTVTLRCDPISGHDNLYWYRRVMGKEIKFLLHFVKESKQDESGMPNNRFLAERTGGTYSTLKVQPAELEDSGVYFCASSQVLNTGELFFGEGSRLTVL.